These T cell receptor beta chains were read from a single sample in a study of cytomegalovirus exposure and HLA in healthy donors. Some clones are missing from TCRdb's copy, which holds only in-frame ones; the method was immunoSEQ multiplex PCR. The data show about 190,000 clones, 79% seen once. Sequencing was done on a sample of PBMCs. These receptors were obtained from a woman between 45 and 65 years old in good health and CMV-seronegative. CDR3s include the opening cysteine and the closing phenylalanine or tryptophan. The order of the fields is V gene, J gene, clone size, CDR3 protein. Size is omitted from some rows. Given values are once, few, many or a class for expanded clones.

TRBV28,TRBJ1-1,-,CASTSDRGETEAFF
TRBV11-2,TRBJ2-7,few,CASSLVAGAVHEQYF
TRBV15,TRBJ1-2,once,CATSTARGDGYTF
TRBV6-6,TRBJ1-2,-,CASSSPGQANYGYTF
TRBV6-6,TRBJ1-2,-,CASSGQANYGYTF
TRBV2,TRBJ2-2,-,CAINRGSLNTGELFF
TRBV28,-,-,CASSSPTSGRSEQYF
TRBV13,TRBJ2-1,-,CASSLGVAGAAYNEQFF
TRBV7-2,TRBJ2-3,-,CASSGQFFTDTQYF
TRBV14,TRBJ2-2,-,CASTGSGQGPTGELFF
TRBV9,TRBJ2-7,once,CASSPRGTFYEQYF
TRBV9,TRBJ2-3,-,CASSVVPPSGASTDTQYF
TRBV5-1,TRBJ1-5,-,CASSSGTGLSNQPQHF
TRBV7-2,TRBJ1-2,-,CASSLGGLRYGYTF
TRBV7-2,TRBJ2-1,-,CASSLMPTRDNEQFF
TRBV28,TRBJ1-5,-,CASSLTTGVGNQPQHF
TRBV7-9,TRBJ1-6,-,CASSFHTEGGSPLHF
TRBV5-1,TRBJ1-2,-,CASSLLRDRDGYTF
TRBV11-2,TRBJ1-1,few,CASSFPGGSKAFF
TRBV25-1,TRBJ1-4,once,CASSTTRDRGTNEKLFF
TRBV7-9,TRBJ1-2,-,CASIKRQGAGGYTF
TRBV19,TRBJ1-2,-,CASIPARDRAYGYTF
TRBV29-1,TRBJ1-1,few,CSGRDSEAFF
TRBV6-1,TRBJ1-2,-,CASSAVAEWGHYGYTF
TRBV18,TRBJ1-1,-,CASSPGRANTEAFF
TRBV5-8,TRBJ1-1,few,CASGGQRITEAFF
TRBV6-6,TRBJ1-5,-,CASSKDWGNQPQHF
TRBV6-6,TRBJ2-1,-,CATRDSSYNEQFF
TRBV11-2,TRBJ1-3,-,CASSSILWSSGNTIYF
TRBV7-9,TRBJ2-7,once,CSSSRAQLKDRARPHEQYF
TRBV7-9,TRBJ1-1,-,CASSLGLLNTEAFF